The 30 T cell receptor beta chains listed next were all sequenced from one sample in a study of OX40 agonist ivuxolimab in advanced cancers. Clones were read by immunoSEQ multiplex PCR, and TCRdb kept only the in-frame ones, dropping some. The repertoire holds about 110,000 clones, with approximately 90% as singletons. The starting material was CD4+ or CD8+ T cells sorted from blood, obtained in a trial of the OX40 agonist ivuxolimab. These receptors were obtained from an adult with an advanced solid tumor such as melanoma, head and neck, liver or kidney cancer.

The rearrangement uses TRBV19 and TRBJ2-2, with D tentatively TRBD1 (5 bases). The germline V and J ends were trimmed by 6 bases and 0 bases, with 20 bases remaining between them. The CDR3 length is 18 residues. Germline V gene data show CDR1 as LNHDA and CDR2 as SQIVND (reference sequence). CDR3 nucleotide sequence: TGTGCCAGTAGCCTGGGATTCCTTGACAGCCCGAACACCGGGGAGCTGTTTTTT. It is translated as CASSLGFLDSPNTGELFF. Variable domain in full (rest from reference TRBV19 and TRBJ2-2): DGGITQSPKYLFRKEGQNVTLSCEQNLNHDAMYWYRQDPGQGLRLIYYSQIVNDFQKGDIAEGYSVSREKKESFPLTVTSAQKNPTAFYLCASSLGFLDSPNTGELFFGEGSRLTVL.

Note on this clone: One end of the junction is discordant with germline, which a read error may explain. Other DNA sequences in this specimen translate into the identical CDR3. The V gene is TRBV7-8, the J gene TRBJ1-2; 7 positions agree with TRBD1. Germline V gene data show CDR1 as SGHVS and CDR2 as FQNEAQ. The CDR3 has 13 amino acids. In nucleotides, the CDR3 is TGCGCCAGCCAGGGGGGGAACGATGGAGGCTACACCTTC. It codes for CASQGGNDGGYTF.

The V gene is TRBV11-2, the J gene TRBJ2-3; no firm D call. With 1 base removed from V and 2 bases from J, the gap between germline ends came to 7 bases. This CDR3 region has 14 residues. Germline loops: CDR1 SGHAT, CDR2 FQNNGV. The CDR3 DNA sequence: TGTGCCAGCAGCTTAGCACAGACCACAGATACGCAGTATTTT. This codes for CASSLAQTTDTQYF.

This sequence joins TRBV28 and TRBJ2-5; TRBD2 aligns across 8 bases. Per germline, CDR1 MDHEN and CDR2 SYDVKM. This CDR3 comprises 15 residues. J lost 4 bases, V lost 4 bases, and 8 bases had no gene match. The CDR3, as DNA: TGTGCCAGCAGTTCTGCCCAGCGGGGGAGAGAGACCCAGTACTTC. It is translated as CASSSAQRGRETQYF.

The J gene is TRBJ1-2, the V gene TRBV27; D gene unclear. CDR3 length equals 14 residues. V dropped 5 bases and J dropped 8 bases, with 18 bases sitting between them. CDR1 and CDR2 from the germline V gene are MNHEY and SMNVEV (reference sequence). CDR3 nucleotide sequence: TGTGCCAGCAGTATCCGGGCCGGAATTGGGGGCTACACCTTC. This gives the protein CASSIRAGIGGYTF.

This chain connects TRBV27 to TRBJ1-6, with TRBD1 matching over 7 bases. The CDR3 spans 14 residues. J gave up 5 bases and V 2 bases, and 0 bases lay outside the gene matches. CDR1 and CDR2 from the germline V gene are MNHEY and SMNVEV (reference sequence). The CDR3 spells CASSLRGHNSPLHF. As DNA, the CDR3 is TGTGCCAGCAGTTTAAGGGGGCATAATTCACCCCTCCACTTT.

J is TRBJ1-1 and V is TRBV18, with 7 positions matching TRBD1. Germline V lookup: CDR1 KGHSH, CDR2 LQKENI. CDR3 length: 17 residues. Trimming at V came to 0 bases and at J to 0 bases, leaving 7 bases not matched to a gene. The CDR3 loop is CASSPPTTTGMNTEAFF. The CDR3 bases are TGTGCCAGCTCACCACCTACAACGACAGGGATGAACACTGAAGCTTTCTTT.

This chain uses TRBV10-3 with TRBJ1-1, with D perhaps matching TRBD1 (5 bases). V was clipped by 0 bases and J by 1 base, with 12 bases between them. Germline values: CDR1 ENHRY, CDR2 SYGVKD. The CDR3 has 16 residues. DNA of the CDR3: TGTGCCATCAGTGAGTCAGGGGCCGGGGGGAACACTGAAGCTTTCTTT. Protein: CAISESGAGGNTEAFF.

The chain uses TRBV6-6 and TRBJ1-1; 8 bases are shared with TRBD1. The CDR3 contains 14 residues. V lost 8 bases and J lost 0; bases outside the gene matches: 5. CDR1 and CDR2 (germline): MNHNY, SVGAGI (reference sequence). Written as DNA, the CDR3 is TGTGCCAGCGAAAGGGACAGGATGAACACTGAAGCTTTCTTT. This codes for CASERDRMNTEAFF.

Here the CDR3 reads CASSVEAGGPTDTQYF. The CDR3 nucleotides read TGTGCCAGCAGCGTAGAAGCGGGGGGACCCACAGATACGCAGTATTTT. The rearrangement joins TRBV9 to TRBJ2-3; 9 bases agree with TRBD2. V shed 0 bases, J shed 2 bases, and the junction held 4 bases outside the gene matches. Germline V gene lookup returns CDR1 SGDLS and CDR2 YYNGEE. This CDR3 is built from 16 residues.

The CDR3: CASSLLGGDLGAQYF. CDR3 in DNA: TGTGCCAGCAGTTTATTGGGGGGGGACCTCGGGGCCCAGTACTTC. The rearrangement uses TRBV27 and TRBJ2-5; 7 positions agree with TRBD2. Germline V gene lookup returns CDR1 MNHEY and CDR2 SMNVEV (reference sequence). Trimming took 1 base from V and 9 from J; bases not matched to a gene: 11. CDR3 length: 15 residues.

The chain joins TRBV5-1 to TRBJ2-6; D may be TRBD1 (5 bases). Trimming removed 5 bases at V and 2 bases at J, with 14 bases between. The CDR3 has 16 residues. CDR1 and CDR2 (germline): SGHRS, YFSETQ. The CDR3 sequence: CASSSVLGAGANVLTF. The CDR3, as DNA: TGCGCCAGCAGTTCGGTTTTAGGGGCTGGGGCCAACGTCCTGACTTTC.

This chain joins TRBV11-3 and TRBJ2-5; D is unclear. The CDR3 runs 16 residues. V gave up 2 bases and J gave up 4 bases, with 17 bases separating them. Germline V CDR1 and CDR2: SGHNT, YENEEA. The CDR3: CASSLLLFTDRETQYF. CDR3 in DNA: TGTGCCAGCAGCTTACTCCTATTTACGGACCGAGAGACCCAGTACTTC.

The V gene is TRBV14, the J gene TRBJ1-1; TRBD1 is a possible D gene (5 bases). The germline V gene has CDR1 SGHDN and CDR2 FVKESK. The CDR3 is 13 residues long. The V end was cut by 4 bases, the J end by 5 bases, with 11 bases between. The CDR3 loop reads CASSRREYTEAFF. CDR3 nucleotide sequence: TGTGCCAGCAGCCGCAGGGAATATACTGAAGCTTTCTTT.

This rearrangement joins TRBV11-1 to TRBJ2-5, with D tentatively TRBD1 or TRBD2 (5 bases each). The V end lost 5 bases, the J end lost 2 bases, and 15 bases lay between the germline ends. The CDR3 totals 15 residues. Per germline, CDR1 SGHAT and CDR2 FQDESV (reference sequence). The CDR3: CASSQKGTAQETQYF. CDR3 in DNA: TGTGCCAGCAGCCAGAAAGGGACGGCGCAAGAGACCCAGTACTTC.

This chain joins TRBV4-3 and TRBJ2-6; TRBD1 aligns across 8 bases. The CDR3 is made up of 21 amino acids. Germline V CDR1 and CDR2: LGHNA, YSLEER. V trimming: 0 bases; J trimming: 0 bases; junction bases outside the gene matches: 13. CDR3 in amino acids: CASSQDPPQQGVGSGANVLTF. CDR3 nucleotide sequence: TGCGCCAGCAGCCAAGACCCTCCGCAACAGGGGGTGGGCTCTGGGGCCAACGTCCTGACTTTC.

The rearrangement links TRBV7-2 to TRBJ2-3; D uncertain. This CDR3 comprises 16 residues. V was clipped by 0 bases and J by 0 bases, with 10 bases between them. Germline CDR1 SGHTA, CDR2 FQGNSA. In DNA form, the CDR3 reads TGTGCCAGCAGCTTAGCGGGAAGTGCTAGCACAGATACGCAGTATTTT. This gives the protein CASSLAGSASTDTQYF.

The table lists this clone with a count of one. The chain employs TRBV7-2 and TRBJ1-1, with D tentatively TRBD1 (6 bases). The CDR3 has 15 amino acids. CDR1 is SGHTA, CDR2 FQGNSA, per germline. V was trimmed by 8 bases and J by 3 bases, leaving 19 bases between them. The CDR3 DNA reads as TGTGCCAGCTCCTCGGGGGCTCAGATGCACACTGAAGCTTTCTTT. As protein: CASSSGAQMHTEAFF.

The chain combines TRBV11-2 with TRBJ2-3, with TRBD1 matching 8 bases. From germline, CDR1 is SGHAT and CDR2 FQNNGV. This CDR3 spans 16 amino acids. V lost 4 bases and J lost 1; bases outside the gene matches: 7. CDR3 DNA: TGTGCCAGCAGCTCAGGACAGGGTTGGGGCACAGATACGCAGTATTTT. Amino acids: CASSSGQGWGTDTQYF.

The sample holds one count of this clone. This rearrangement joins TRBV11-2 to TRBJ2-1; maybe TRBD2 (6 bases). CDR1 and CDR2 (germline): SGHAT, FQNNGV. The CDR3 sequence is 16 residues long. Trimming took off 1 base at V and 4 bases at J, with 14 bases between the two ends. The chain's CDR3 is CASSLVGPGVYNEQFF. CDR3 in DNA: TGTGCCAGCAGCTTAGTAGGTCCGGGAGTATACAATGAGCAGTTCTTC.

The chain joins TRBV5-1 to TRBJ2-7; TRBD1 matches at 7 bases. This CDR3 spans 15 amino acids. The V gene's germline CDR1 is SGHRS and CDR2 YFSETQ. With V trimmed by 0 bases and J by 3 bases, 6 bases remained unmatched. CDR3 in amino acids: CASSLARTGYYEQYF. The CDR3 DNA sequence: TGCGCCAGCAGCTTGGCCAGGACAGGCTACTACGAGCAGTACTTC.

The V call is TRBV19, the J call TRBJ1-2, with a tentative D call TRBD1 (6 bases). The CDR3 has 14 amino acids. Deletions cut 5 bases from V and 5 bases from J, with 15 bases between. CDR1 is LNHDA, CDR2 SQIVND, per germline (reference sequence). CDR3 DNA sequence: TGTGCCAGTAGTCCCCGCCGAGGGGGTTATGGCTACACCTTC. Translation gives CASSPRRGGYGYTF.

CDR3 in DNA: TGTGCCAGCTCAGTGAAGGGACAGGGGGACGAGCAGTACTTC. As protein: CASSVKGQGDEQYF. The chain carries TRBV18 and TRBJ2-7, with 11 bases matching TRBD1. V lost 5 bases to trimming and J lost 5 bases; unmatched junction nucleotides: 5. This CDR3 is built from 14 residues. The germline CDR1 and CDR2 sequences are KGHSH and LQKENI.

This CDR3 is CASSPPTGNTGELFF. CDR3 bases: TGTGCCAGCAGTCCCCCGACAGGGAACACCGGGGAGCTGTTTTTT. The chain recombines TRBV28 with TRBJ2-2, with a weak D call TRBD1 (6 bases). The V gene lost 5 bases and the J gene lost 1 base, with 11 bases spanning the gap. The CDR3 runs 15 residues. Per germline, CDR1 MDHEN and CDR2 SYDVKM.

The chain has TRBV11-2 and TRBJ2-7; D possibly corresponds to TRBD2 (5 bases). The V gene lost 2 bases and the J gene lost 3 bases, with 11 bases spanning the gap. The germline CDR1 and CDR2 sequences are SGHAT and FQNNGV. The CDR3 totals 14 residues. The CDR3 is CASSLSSSIYEQYF. CDR3 DNA sequence: TGTGCCAGCAGCTTATCCTCTAGCATCTACGAGCAGTACTTC.

This sequence joins TRBV2 and TRBJ1-1; 8 positions match TRBD1. The ends lost 8 bases at V and 3 bases at J; junction bases unmatched: 5. The CDR3 runs 13 residues. The germline gives CDR1 SNHLY, CDR2 FYNNEI. The CDR3 DNA follows: TGTGCCAGCCTACAGGGGGAACACACTGAAGCTTTCTTT. Translation gives CASLQGEHTEAFF.

With regard to this clone: Here the CDR3 omits its conserved ending phenylalanine or tryptophan, so a read error is the likely source. Because the CDR3's place on the DNA is in doubt, the DNA is left out and the CDR3 is given as listed by TCRdb. The chain combines TRBV21-1 with TRBJ1-1. TRBV21-1 is termed a pseudogene. The CDR3 is 11 residues long, ends included. The CDR3 sequence: CASSKAVTGEG.

This chain connects TRBV28 to TRBJ1-1; no clear D. The CDR3 covers 12 residues. V was shortened by 5 bases and J by 8 bases, with 12 bases between the two germline ends. Per the germline V gene, CDR1 is MDHEN and CDR2 is SYDVKM. CDR3 region: CASSPTQGEAFF. CDR3 coding DNA: TGTGCCAGCAGTCCTACCCAAGGGGAAGCTTTCTTT.

The V call is TRBV7-2, the J call TRBJ2-7; 10 bases match TRBD1. There are 14 residues in the CDR3. The V segment lost 5 bases and the J segment 5 bases; nucleotides outside the gene matches: 6. Looked up from germline, CDR1 is SGHTA and CDR2 is FQGNSA. The CDR3: CASSRDRGGHEQYF. The CDR3 nucleotides are TGTGCCAGCAGCCGGGACAGGGGCGGCCACGAGCAGTACTTC.

The J gene is TRBJ1-2, the V gene TRBV28, with 8 bases matching TRBD1. V was pared by 2 bases and J by 8 bases, with 10 bases of the junction left unmatched. Per germline, CDR1 MDHEN and CDR2 SYDVKM. The CDR3 is 15 residues long. The CDR3 DNA reads TGTGCCAGCAGTTTAATTGTGACAGGGGATCAGGGCTACACCTTC. Residues: CASSLIVTGDQGYTF.